These T cell receptor beta chains were read from a single sample in a study of Graves' ophthalmopathy and Graves' hyperthyroidism. TCRdb called the multiplex PCR reads again in MiXCR, with one record for every CDR3 protein. The data contain 350,000 or so distinct CDR3 sequences, 15% to 20% of them singletons. The sample comprised peripheral blood. The receptor set was obtained from an adult man with Graves' ophthalmopathy. Both conserved end residues are part of each CDR3. The D gene is left open where the match is weak. A clone size is listed for some rows: how often the clone was seen (once, few, many), or a class if it is expanded.

CDR3 protein | CDR3 DNA | clone size | J gene | V gene | D gene
CASIPGQGSYGYTF | TGTGCCAGCATTCCGGGACAGGGAAGCTATGGCTACACCTTC | many | TRBJ1-2 | TRBV6-1 | TRBD1
CASTKGVEANTEAFF | TGTGCCAGCACAAAAGGGGTGGAGGCGAACACTGAAGCTTTCTTT | many | TRBJ1-1 | TRBV6-7 | NA
CASSLSGFSNYGYTF | TGTGCCAGCAGTTTATCGGGGTTTTCTAACTATGGCTACACCTTC | many | TRBJ1-2 | TRBV27 | NA
CASSKTRQGAGTGELFF | TGTGCCAGCAGCAAAACTAGACAGGGGGCCGGCACCGGGGAGCTGTTTTTT | many | TRBJ2-2 | TRBV7-8 | TRBD1
CAISGRGSNTGELFF | TGTGCCATCAGTGGACGTGGGTCGAACACCGGGGAGCTGTTTTTT | many | TRBJ2-2 | TRBV10-3 | NA
CASSYSWRLSSYEQYF | TGTGCCAGCAGTTACTCCTGGCGTTTAAGCTCCTACGAGCAGTACTTC | NA | TRBJ2-7 | TRBV6-5 | NA
CASSPDRARGYTF | TGTGCCAGCAGCCCAGACAGGGCCCGAGGCTACACCTTC | many | TRBJ1-2 | TRBV7-3 | TRBD1
CSARGPSGSFSYEQYF | TGCAGTGCTAGGGGCCCCAGCGGGAGCTTCTCCTACGAGCAGTACTTC | many | TRBJ2-7 | TRBV20-1 | TRBD2
CASGRQGRTFF | TGTGCCAGTGGTCGACAGGGGAGAACTTTCTTT | NA | TRBJ1-1 | TRBV12-3/TRBV12-4 | TRBD1
CAWRGDNNQPQHF | TGTGCCTGGAGGGGGGACAACAATCAGCCCCAGCATTTT | NA | TRBJ1-5 | TRBV30 | NA
CASSFVPGLETQYF | TGTGCCAGCAGCTTCGTCCCGGGGCTAGAGACCCAGTACTTC | few | TRBJ2-5 | TRBV11-2 | NA
CASSHSRDTEAFF | TGTGCCAGCAGCCATAGTAGGGACACTGAAGCTTTCTTT | NA | TRBJ1-1 | TRBV7-2 | NA
CASSASPGLNTEAFF | TGTGCCAGCTCGGCTTCCCCAGGGCTGAACACTGAAGCTTTCTTT | many | TRBJ1-1 | TRBV18 | NA
CASSDRAFQETQYF | TGTGCCAGCAGTGATCGGGCATTCCAAGAGACCCAGTACTTC | NA | TRBJ2-5 | TRBV28 | NA
CSASLLTVNTEAFF | TGCAGTGCTAGCCTCCTGACGGTGAACACTGAAGCTTTCTTT | many | TRBJ1-1 | TRBV20-1 | NA
CASSLDRLAGTYEQYF | TGTGCCAGCAGCTTGGACAGACTAGCGGGGACCTACGAGCAGTACTTC | many | TRBJ2-7 | TRBV5-5 | TRBD2
CATMGTGVGYTF | TGTGCCACCATGGGGACAGGGGTCGGCTACACCTTC | NA | TRBJ1-2 | TRBV24-1 | TRBD1
CSALGQGVYYEQYF | TGCAGTGCTTTGGGACAGGGGGTTTACTACGAGCAGTACTTC | many | TRBJ2-7 | TRBV20-1 | TRBD1
CASSFRGVVDEQYF | TGCGCCAGCAGCTTCAGAGGGGTCGTGGACGAGCAGTACTTC | many | TRBJ2-7 | TRBV5-1 | NA
CASSLGEFAGLKETQYF | TGTGCCAGCAGCTTAGGGGAATTTGCGGGACTAAAAGAGACCCAGTACTTC | many | TRBJ2-5 | TRBV11-2 | TRBD2
CASSLESGQLRYEQYF | TGTGCCAGCAGCCTCGAGTCCGGACAGCTTCGCTACGAGCAGTACTTC | many | TRBJ2-7 | TRBV3-1 | NA
CAIRQGETEAFF | TGTGCCATCAGGCAGGGGGAAACTGAAGCTTTCTTT | many | TRBJ1-1 | TRBV10-3 | TRBD1
CASSLTVTGQYGYTF | TGTGCCAGCAGCTTAACAGTGACAGGGCAATATGGCTACACCTTC | many | TRBJ1-2 | TRBV11-2 | TRBD1
CAWTLGRSNYGYAF | TGTGCCTGGACCCTCGGGCGGAGTAACTATGGCTACGCCTTC | many | TRBJ1-2 | TRBV30 | NA
CASSQGTADQPQHF | TGTGCCAGCTCGCAAGGGACGGCCGATCAGCCCCAGCATTTT | many | TRBJ1-5 | TRBV18 | NA
CASSAGVYSRRETEAFF | TGTGCCAGCAGCGCAGGGGTCTACTCCCGGCGCGAGACTGAAGCTTTCTTT | many | TRBJ1-1 | TRBV9 | NA
CASSFGQGARGNTIYF | TGTGCCAGCAGTTTTGGGCAGGGGGCGCGGGGAAACACCATATATTTT | NA | TRBJ1-3 | TRBV6-5 | TRBD1
CASSLGFDGYTF | TGCGCCAGCAGCTTGGGTTTCGACGGCTACACCTTC | many | TRBJ1-2 | TRBV5-1 | NA
CASIPRRRLMRQGVNTGELFF | TGTGCCAGCATACCGAGGAGGAGGCTTATGAGACAGGGGGTCAACACCGGGGAGCTGTTTTTT | many | TRBJ2-2 | TRBV28 | TRBD1
CASSTPFGGGDQETQYF | TGTGCCAGCAGTACGCCGTTCGGGGGGGGCGACCAAGAGACCCAGTACTTC | many | TRBJ2-5 | TRBV28 | TRBD2
CASSLGGRFDEQYF | TGTGCCAGCAGCTTAGGGGGCCGGTTCGATGAGCAGTACTTC | many | TRBJ2-7 | TRBV7-2 | NA
CASSARGNPGNTIYF | TGTGCCAGCAGCGCTCGCGGAAACCCTGGAAACACCATATATTTT | many | TRBJ1-3 | TRBV9 | NA
CASSPARISTEAFF | TGCGCCAGCAGCCCGGCCAGAATTAGCACTGAAGCTTTCTTT | many | TRBJ1-1 | TRBV5-1 | NA
CASIDDRGASGYTF | TGTGCCAGTATCGACGACAGGGGGGCGTCTGGCTACACCTTC | many | TRBJ1-2 | TRBV19 | TRBD1
CASSVNAGSPLHF | TGTGCCAGCAGCGTCAACGCGGGATCACCCCTCCACTTT | many | TRBJ1-6 | TRBV9 | NA
CASKEAAGYEQYF | TGCGCCAGCAAGGAAGCAGCCGGATACGAGCAGTACTTC | many | TRBJ2-7 | TRBV5-1 | NA
CATSHRQVIGQPQHF | TGTGCCACCAGCCACCGACAGGTTATCGGTCAGCCCCAGCATTTT | many | TRBJ1-5 | TRBV15 | NA
CASSQDLMVQRIQYF | TGCGCCAGCAGCCAAGATCTCATGGTTCAGCGGATTCAGTACTTC | many | TRBJ2-4 | TRBV4-1 | NA
CASLQRGGGYTF | TGTGCCAGCCTGCAGCGGGGAGGTGGCTACACCTTC | many | TRBJ1-2 | TRBV6-1 | NA
CASIGTGGWEQYF | TGTGCCAGCATTGGGACCGGGGGGTGGGAGCAGTACTTC | many | TRBJ2-7 | TRBV28 | TRBD2
CASSPPGTSGTQYF | TGTGCCAGCAGTCCCCCCGGGACTAGCGGGACCCAGTACTTC | NA | TRBJ2-5 | TRBV12-3/TRBV12-4 | TRBD2
CASSELRRGGYGYNF | TGTGCCAGCAGTGAATTAAGGAGGGGTGGCTATGGCTACAACTTC | NA | TRBJ1-2 | TRBV25-1 | NA
CASSTDLTGELFF | TGCGCCAGCAGCACGGACTTGACCGGGGAGCTGTTTTTT | many | TRBJ2-2 | TRBV5-1 | NA
CASRDRGRGRNQPQHF | TGTGCCAGCAGAGACAGGGGGCGCGGGCGCAATCAGCCCCAGCATTTT | many | TRBJ1-5 | TRBV6-1 | TRBD1
CASSSPGTVSYEQYF | TGTGCCAGCAGTTCCCCCGGGACAGTCTCCTACGAGCAGTACTTC | many | TRBJ2-7 | TRBV12-3/TRBV12-4 | TRBD1
CASSSRTSGGAKNIQYF | TGTGCCAGCAGCTCTAGGACTAGCGGGGGGGCCAAAAACATTCAGTACTTC | few | TRBJ2-4 | TRBV7-2 | TRBD2
CAISPGTEGSYTF | TGTGCCATCAGTCCCGGGACAGAGGGTTCGTACACCTTC | many | TRBJ1-2 | TRBV10-3 | TRBD1
CASSSGHPRYEKLFF | TGTGCCAGCAGCTCCGGACACCCAAGATATGAAAAACTGTTTTTT | few | TRBJ1-4 | TRBV3-1 | NA
CRIRGGQNTEAFF | TGCAGAATCAGGGGGGGACAGAACACTGAAGCTTTCTTT | many | TRBJ1-1 | TRBV20-1 | TRBD1
CASRKQETQYF | TGTGCCAGCAGGAAACAAGAGACCCAGTACTTC | many | TRBJ2-5 | TRBV6-1 | NA
CASSLVAGAQETQYF | TGCGCCAGCAGCTTGGTCGCGGGGGCCCAAGAGACCCAGTACTTC | NA | TRBJ2-5 | TRBV5-1 | NA
CSVGWKGSATEAFF | TGCAGCGTTGGTTGGAAGGGCTCGGCCACTGAAGCTTTCTTT | many | TRBJ1-1 | TRBV29-1 | NA
CASKGDGLAGDEQYF | TGTGCCAGCAAGGGCGACGGGCTAGCGGGAGACGAGCAGTACTTC | many | TRBJ2-7 | TRBV2 | TRBD2
CASSLLGSRYEQYF | TGTGCCAGCAGCCTTTTGGGATCCCGCTACGAGCAGTACTTC | many | TRBJ2-7 | TRBV7-2 | NA
CASSLSGLFGNQPQHF | TGTGCCAGCAGCTTATCAGGGTTATTCGGTAATCAGCCCCAGCATTTT | many | TRBJ1-5 | TRBV5-5 | NA
CASSLLGSGLYEQYF | TGTGCCAGCAGTTTACTCGGGAGCGGACTCTACGAGCAGTACTTC | many | TRBJ2-7 | TRBV27 | NA
CASSGTGSGVGNQPQHF | TGTGCCAGCAGCGGGACAGGGAGCGGCGTAGGCAATCAGCCCCAGCATTTT | NA | TRBJ1-5 | TRBV6-1 | TRBD1
CSASQPNTAEAFF | TGCAGCGCTAGCCAGCCGAATACAGCTGAAGCTTTCTTT | many | TRBJ1-1 | TRBV29-1 | NA
CATSDARTGDYRAFF | TGTGCCACCAGTGACGCGAGGACAGGGGACTATAGGGCTTTCTTT | many | TRBJ1-1 | TRBV24-1 | TRBD1